This T cell receptor beta chain was found in a study of tumor and adjacent non-tumor tissue in lung cancer. About the research overall: The cohort had roughly 12 adenocarcinoma, 2 squamous cell and 1 small cell patients. The study, taken as a whole, reports: Normal lung showed higher cumulative top 100 clone frequency than tumor. TCR diversity was significantly greater in tumor than normal lung tissue.

TCRbeta libraries were built with three rounds of nested PCR, modified from ARM-PCR. TCRdb fed the multiplex PCR reads into MiXCR, producing one record per CDR3 protein. The data contain more than 70,000 distinct CDR3 sequences, about 61% of them singletons. No cell sorting was done before RNA was extracted from the tissue. Chemotherapy-naive patients with new lung cancer underwent thoracic surgery in China, August–late 2014. As to this clonotype: Its antigen is not known. A much more abundant neighbour one base away suggests this may be a read error.

The source of this sequence is a man between 70 and 80 years old with non-small cell lung cancer. Sequenced sample: lung tumor tissue.

CDR3 in DNA: TGTGCCAGCTCCGGGAACACCGGGGAGCTGCTTTTT. It yields the protein CASSGNTGELLF. The chain uses TRBV12-3 or TRBV12-4 and TRBJ2-2; perhaps TRBD2 as D (5 bases). This CDR3 is built from 12 residues.